This entry is about one T cell receptor beta chain. This clonotype has just a few counts. Its cognate antigen has yet to be identified. No base qualities exist here, and no much larger clone lies one base off it. Cut back by 6 bases and 4 bases, the V and J ends lie 16 bases apart. Measured from the cysteine to the phenylalanine, the CDR3 is 15 residues long. The read is trimmed to its CDR3 DNA, 45 bases read in frame from base 1. Reading the germline V gene gives CDR1 SNHLY and CDR2 FYNNEI. The 39 donors, aged roughly 6 to 95 years, were systemically healthy Caucasian individuals from Russia. Each donor gave ten milliliters of peripheral blood, collected into EDTA-treated Vacutainer tubes. Ficoll-Paque density-gradient centrifugation was used to isolate PBMCs, with at least 7 million per sample. Trizol reagent was used to extract total RNA from the PBMCs, yielding at least 5 micrograms per sample. For every donor, flow cytometry on a PBMC aliquot measured the percentage of naive CD45RAhigh/CD27high T cells.

The library relied on 5' RACE. The sequencer listed for this sample is Illumina HiSeq 2500. A second PCR of about 7 to 12 cycles was run with a J-beta primer mix and a sample-barcoded 5' primer. Each TCR beta cDNA molecule received a unique molecular identifier from a template-switch 5' adaptor carrying 12 random nucleotides. At least 2.5 million CDR3-containing paired-end reads were obtained from each sample. The Mint cDNA synthesis kit, primed by a TRBC-specific oligonucleotide, was used to synthesize first-strand cDNA from all RNA. Following uracil-DNA glycosylase treatment, all cDNA underwent a first 18-cycle PCR with the universal primers M1SS and BC2_uni_R. Regarding the original processing steps: For normalization, 1 million high-quality reads were randomly selected from each sample, with every read carrying a distinct molecular identifier. Reads sharing molecular identifiers were discarded rather than binned into consensus sequences. MiTCR, with a Q25 quality threshold and the strictest error-elimination algorithm, was used for CDR3 identification, clonotype clustering and error correction. A nonparametric unseen species model with Euler transformation was used to estimate a lower bound on total TCR beta diversity. TCRdb passed the public sequencing reads through fastp at Q25 and MiXCR, retaining productive beta sequences. CDR3 protein sequences are deduplicated, and each keeps its most common genes and DNA. The V and J calls follow TCRdb's processing rather than the paper's. This sample lists fewer than 1 million distinct CDR3 sequences; 44% were detected once. Under 20% of the sample goes to the ten largest clones.

The data were obtained in a study of blood T cells in healthy people across ages (dated by TCRdb to about 2015). At the level of the whole study: In model experiments, template switching captured about one uniquely barcoded TCR beta cDNA molecule for every two T cells. The donors were divided into four age groups: young (average roughly 17 years), middle-aged (over 35), aged (approximately 62) and long-lived (approximately 74). The study analyzed two additional independent replicas of 1 million unique cDNA reads from the same blood draw for two donors, one aged 18 to 30 and one aged 80 or older. Using deep sequencing normalized with unique cDNA molecular identifiers, the study measured how TCR beta repertoire diversity changes with age. To avoid experimental bias, donors of different ages were distributed randomly across sequencing lanes.

Overall study outcomes, separate from this receptor: Estimates of total diversity based on one million sequenced T cells were regarded as lower bounds and as underestimates. Because profiling used bulk unsorted PBMCs, naive and antigen-experienced compartments could not be compared conclusively. As age increased, observed TCR beta diversity per million T cells dropped in a roughly linear way, and a significant reduction was already evident by age 40. Donor CMV infection status was unknown, potentially confounding age-related changes in expanded clonotypes. Observed TCR beta diversity correlated strongly with the percentage of naive T cells measured by flow cytometry. Compared with the aged group, the long-lived group had more naive CD4+ T cells, fewer expanded clones and increased TCR diversity, suggesting age selection.

The TCR sequence derives from a man between 60 and 70 years old in good health. Specimen: blood. The chain was built from TRBV2 and TRBJ1-3; a weak D assignment points to TRBD1 (5 bases agree). The CDR3 protein: CASSPTPGQGNTIYF. The nucleotide sequence reads as follows: TGTGCCAGCAGCCCCACGCCGGGGCAGGGAAACACCATATATTTT.